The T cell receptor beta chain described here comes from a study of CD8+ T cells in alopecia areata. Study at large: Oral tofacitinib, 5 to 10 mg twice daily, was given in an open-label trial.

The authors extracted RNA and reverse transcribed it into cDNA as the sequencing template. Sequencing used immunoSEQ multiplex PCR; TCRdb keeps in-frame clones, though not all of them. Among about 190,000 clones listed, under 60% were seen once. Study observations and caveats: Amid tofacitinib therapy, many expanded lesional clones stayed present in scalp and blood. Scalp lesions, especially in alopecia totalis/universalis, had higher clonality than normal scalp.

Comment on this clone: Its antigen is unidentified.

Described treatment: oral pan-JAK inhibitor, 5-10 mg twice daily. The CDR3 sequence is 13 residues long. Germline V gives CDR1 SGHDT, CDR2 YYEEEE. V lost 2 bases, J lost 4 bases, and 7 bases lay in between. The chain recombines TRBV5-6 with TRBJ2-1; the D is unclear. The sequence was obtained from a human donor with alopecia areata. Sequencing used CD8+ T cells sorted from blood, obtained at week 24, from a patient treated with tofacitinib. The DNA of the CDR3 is TGTGCCAGCAGCTTCGGAATTTACAATGAGCAGTTCTTC. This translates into CASSFGIYNEQFF.